The 29 T cell receptor beta chains presented below share a single source sample, sequenced in a study of T-cell memory formation after mild COVID-19. TCRdb called the 5' RACE reads again in MiXCR, with one record for every CDR3 protein. The table lists hundreds of thousands of distinct CDR3 sequences, roughly 14% of them singletons. The specimen sequenced was PBMCs or a T cell subset sorted from them (not recorded which). All receptors derive from an adult woman who had mild COVID-19 (a few samples of this study predate the infection). Cell type and time point are not known.

This chain links TRBV5-1 with TRBJ2-7; 11 nucleotides line up with TRBD2. This CDR3 contains 15 residues. V lost 4 bases, J lost 5 bases, and 8 bases stayed unmatched. Germline loops: CDR1 SGHRS, CDR2 YFSETQ. CDR3 amino acids: CASSLTSGGPNEQYF. The CDR3 nucleotides are TGCGCCAGCAGCCTTACTAGCGGGGGCCCAAACGAGCAGTACTTC.

This clonotype has a handful of counts. This rearrangement joins TRBV10-3 to TRBJ2-3; a possible D gene is TRBD2 (5 bases). The CDR3 is 15 residues long. Trimming removed 1 base from V and 3 bases from J, with 11 bases in between. Germline CDR1 and CDR2: ENHRY and SYGVKD. This chain's CDR3 is CAISEWRVGTDTQYF. The CDR3, as DNA: TGTGCCATCAGTGAGTGGCGGGTAGGGACAGATACGCAGTATTTT.

There are a few counts of this clonotype. This chain's CDR3 is CASTSTGDPTDTQYF. DNA for the CDR3: TGCGCCAGCACCTCGACAGGGGACCCCACAGATACGCAGTATTTT. The rearrangement joins TRBV5-1 to TRBJ2-3; TRBD1 agrees at 8 bases. With 6 bases clipped from V and 2 bases from J, the junction kept 8 bases outside the gene matches. Germline V gene lookup returns CDR1 SGHRS and CDR2 YFSETQ. This CDR3 has 15 amino acids. Combining the CDR3 with reference TRBV5-1 and TRBJ2-3 gives the whole variable domain KAGVTQTPRYLIKTRGQQVTLSCSPISGHRSVSWYQQTPGQGLQFLFEYFSETQRNKGNFPGRFSGRQFSNSRSEMNVSTLELGDSALYLCASTSTGDPTDTQYFGPGTRLTVL.

This clonotype was detected a few times. The chain links TRBV18 to TRBJ1-1; 8 bases map to TRBD1. This CDR3 contains 14 residues. Germline-derived CDR1 and CDR2 are KGHSH and LQKENI. Trimming removed 5 bases from V and 1 base from J; junction bases left unmatched: 3. CDR3 residues: CASSSGGTNTEAFF. The CDR3 DNA is TGTGCCAGCTCATCAGGGGGCACGAACACTGAAGCTTTCTTT.

There are a few counts of this clonotype. The rearrangement joins TRBV10-3 to TRBJ2-5; 14 nucleotides match TRBD2. This CDR3 comprises 14 residues. With 10 bases clipped from V and 3 bases from J, the junction kept 4 bases outside the gene matches. Germline V gene sequence: CDR1 ENHRY, CDR2 SYGVKD. Here the CDR3 DNA reads TGTGCCACTGGACTAGCGGGGGGTAAAGAGACCCAGTACTTC. Translated, it gives CATGLAGGKETQYF.

This clonotype appeared many times. The V call is TRBV29-1, the J call TRBJ1-1; TRBD1 is a possible D gene (6 bases). The CDR3 spans 11 residues. The germline V gene has CDR1 SQVTM and CDR2 ANQGSEA. V was clipped by 7 bases and J by 1 base, with 7 bases between them. The DNA of the CDR3 is TGCAGCGCGGGACAGAACACTGAAGCTTTCTTT. Translation: CSAGQNTEAFF.

This clonotype was seen a few times. This chain connects TRBV12-3 or TRBV12-4 to TRBJ1-1, with 8 positions matching TRBD1. After removal of 5 bases from V and 1 base from J, the junction contained 6 bases not matched to a gene. This CDR3 is built from 15 residues. The CDR3 protein is CASSPGQGRNTEAFF. Written as DNA, the CDR3 is TGTGCCAGCAGTCCCGGACAGGGAAGGAACACTGAAGCTTTCTTT.

CDR3 sequence: CASSQEAGQETQYF. The DNA of the CDR3 is TGTGCCAGCAGCCAAGAGGCAGGCCAAGAGACCCAGTACTTC. The chain is built from TRBV4-2 and TRBJ2-5; D unclear. The germline V and J ends were trimmed by 0 bases and 1 base, with 6 bases remaining between them. Germline V gene sequence: CDR1 LGHNA, CDR2 YNFKEQ. The CDR3 length is 14 residues.

There are a few counts of this clonotype. The rearrangement uses TRBV15 and TRBJ1-4; no reliable D call. This CDR3 contains 15 residues. CDR1 and CDR2 from the germline V gene are LNHNV and YYDKDF (reference sequence). V gave up 1 base and J gave up 7 bases, with 13 bases separating them. In DNA, the CDR3 is TGTGCCACCAGCAGAGCGCAAGGGATTGGTGAAAAACTGTTTTTT. This codes for CATSRAQGIGEKLFF.

This clonotype was counted a few times. The chain uses TRBV20-1 and TRBJ1-1; D is perhaps TRBD1 (5 bases). V gave up 0 bases and J gave up 4 bases, with 15 bases separating them. This CDR3 contains 15 residues. Germline CDR1 is DFQATT and CDR2 is SNEGSKA (reference sequence). DNA of the CDR3: TGCAGTGCTAGAGATGCCGGGAGGGGATCCACTGAAGCTTTCTTT. Translated, it gives CSARDAGRGSTEAFF.

This clonotype was counted between two and nine times. The CDR3 coding sequence is TGTGCCAGCAGCCAATCATCGGACGGGATCACTGAAGCTTTCTTT. It encodes CASSQSSDGITEAFF. J is TRBJ1-1 and V is TRBV3-1; unclear D gene. V lost 2 bases and J 4 bases, leaving 14 bases between the germline ends. CDR3 length: 15 residues. Germline loops: CDR1 LGHDT, CDR2 YNNKEL (reference sequence).

This chain connects TRBV12-3 or TRBV12-4 to TRBJ2-1; 8 nucleotides match TRBD2. This CDR3 spans 17 amino acids. V lost 6 bases and J lost 8; bases outside the gene matches: 18. The DNA for the CDR3 is TGTGCCAGCAGACCTTCGCCGGGACTAGGTGTATGGGATGAGCAGTTCTTC. Protein product: CASRPSPGLGVWDEQFF.

This chain links TRBV6-1 with TRBJ1-5; D gene ambiguous. CDR1 is MNHNS and CDR2 is SASEGT in the germline V gene. The CDR3 is 15 amino acids. With 7 bases removed from V and 0 bases from J, the gap between germline ends came to 13 bases. CDR3: CASNLHAYSNQPQHF. The DNA for the CDR3 is TGTGCCAGCAATTTGCATGCCTATAGCAATCAGCCCCAGCATTTT.

This clonotype was seen a few times. The chain is built from TRBV12-3 or TRBV12-4 and TRBJ1-5; no firm D call. This CDR3 has 14 amino acids. V lost 2 bases, J lost 6 bases, and 11 bases lay in between. The CDR3 reads CASSLSGNVQPQHF. Here the CDR3 DNA reads TGTGCCAGCAGTTTATCCGGGAACGTTCAGCCCCAGCATTTT.

In its sample, this clonotype was seen a few times. This rearrangement joins TRBV5-1 to TRBJ1-3; D might be TRBD1 (6 bases). The germline CDR1 and CDR2 sequences are SGHRS and YFSETQ. V was pared by 6 bases and J by 0 bases, with 16 bases between. CDR3 length equals 16 residues. CDR3 sequence: CASTKGGISSGNTIYF. In nucleotides, the CDR3 is TGCGCCAGCACTAAGGGGGGGATCAGCTCTGGAAACACCATATATTTT.

This chain connects TRBV7-2 to TRBJ2-5, with 8 bases fitting TRBD1. Germline loops: CDR1 SGHTA, CDR2 FQGNSA. V gave up 1 base and J gave up 6 bases; unmatched junction bases: 16. CDR3 size: 18 residues. CDR3 bases: TGTGCCAGCAGCTTAGTTTGGGGGGCGGACAGGGCCGGGAAGACCCAGTACTTC. Its translation is CASSLVWGADRAGKTQYF. The full variable domain, its missing parts supplied by reference TRBV7-2 and TRBJ2-5, is GAGVSQSPSNKVTEKGKDVELRCDPISGHTALYWYRQSLGQGLEFLIYFQGNSAPDKSGLPSDRFSAERTGGSVSTLTIQRTQQEDSAVYLCASSLVWGADRAGKTQYFGPGTRLLVL.

The chain joins TRBV4-3 to TRBJ2-1; D is uncertain. The CDR3 loop spans 14 amino acids. CDR1 and CDR2 (germline): LGHNA, YSLEER. V dropped 0 bases and J dropped 5 bases, with 8 bases sitting between them. The CDR3 DNA is TGCGCCAGCAGCCAAGAAGACTTCGACAATGAGCAGTTCTTC. Residues: CASSQEDFDNEQFF.

The chain employs TRBV2 and TRBJ1-2; D remains unclear. V lost 7 bases and J lost 4, with 16 bases in between. There are 14 residues in the CDR3. Germline assignment: CDR1 SNHLY and CDR2 FYNNEI. The CDR3 DNA sequence: TGTGCCAGCATCCCCGAAGGCGGCTCCTATGGCTACACCTTC. Translated: CASIPEGGSYGYTF.

This clonotype has only a few counts. The CDR3 sequence is CASSLAATQTQYF. The CDR3 nucleotides are TGTGCCAGCAGCTTAGCGGCCACTCAGACCCAGTACTTC. V is TRBV7-9 and J is TRBJ2-5; no firm D call. Germline assignment: CDR1 SEHNR and CDR2 FQNEAQ (reference sequence). The CDR3 has 13 residues. Trimming shortened V by 0 bases and J by 6 bases, and 8 bases separated the two germline ends.

J is TRBJ2-7 and V is TRBV15; unclear D gene. The CDR3 loop spans 12 amino acids. Trimming shortened V by 4 bases and J by 6 bases, and 10 bases separated the two germline ends. The germline gives CDR1 LNHNV, CDR2 YYDKDF (reference sequence). The CDR3 here is CATSTRLGEQYF. CDR3 bases: TGTGCCACCAGCACAAGGTTGGGCGAGCAGTACTTC.

This chain connects TRBV29-1 to TRBJ2-3; the match to TRBD2 covers 7 bases. The CDR3 runs to 15 residues. CDR1 and CDR2 from the germline V gene are SQVTM and ANQGSEA. Unmatched junction bases numbered 10, after V lost 5 bases and J lost 2 bases. CDR3 residues: CSVTTGTTYTDTQYF. CDR3 nucleotide sequence: TGCAGCGTTACTACCGGGACTACCTACACAGATACGCAGTATTTT.

This clonotype was recorded at least ten times. This rearrangement joins TRBV20-1 to TRBJ2-2; TRBD1 agrees at 8 bases. The CDR3 loop spans 16 amino acids. V lost 0 bases and J lost 2; bases outside the gene matches: 5. Germline loops: CDR1 DFQATT, CDR2 SNEGSKA (reference sequence). The CDR3 loop is CSARDPGQGNTGELFF. The CDR3 DNA reads TGCAGTGCTAGAGATCCCGGACAGGGAAACACCGGGGAGCTGTTTTTT.

V is TRBV11-2 and J is TRBJ2-3; 14 bases are shared with TRBD2. Losses at the gene ends were 1 base for V and 2 bases for J; bases not matched to a gene: 2. The CDR3 length is 17 residues. Germline V gene lookup returns CDR1 SGHAT and CDR2 FQNNGV. This CDR3 reads CASSLGTSGGLTDTQYF. In DNA form, the CDR3 reads TGTGCCAGCAGCTTAGGGACTAGCGGGGGGCTCACAGATACGCAGTATTTT.

This clonotype has more than one count but fewer than ten. The chain has TRBV18 and TRBJ2-5; D might be TRBD2 (5 bases). In germline, CDR1 is KGHSH, CDR2 LQKENI. This CDR3 is built from 14 residues. V lost 0 bases and J 1 base, leaving 6 bases between the germline ends. CDR3 nucleotides: TGTGCCAGCTCACCACCTGCGGGCCAAGAGACCCAGTACTTC. Amino acids: CASSPPAGQETQYF.

This chain links TRBV12-3 or TRBV12-4 with TRBJ2-5; D tentatively fits TRBD1 or TRBD2 (6 bases each). The length of the CDR3 is 15 residues. V was shortened by 0 bases and J by 2 bases, with 10 bases between the two germline ends. CDR3 loop: CASSLAGGNQETQYF. The CDR3 DNA follows: TGTGCCAGCAGTTTAGCAGGGGGGAATCAAGAGACCCAGTACTTC.

The V and J genes are TRBV3-1 and TRBJ2-7; 9 nucleotides match TRBD2. Trimming took 1 base from V and 3 from J; bases not matched to a gene: 4. CDR3 length: 15 amino acids. Per the germline V gene, CDR1 is LGHDT and CDR2 is YNNKEL (reference sequence). The CDR3, as DNA: TGTGCCAGCAGCCAAGGGGATAGCGGGGGCTACGAGCAGTACTTC. Its translation: CASSQGDSGGYEQYF.

This clonotype was counted only a few times. The gene calls are TRBV12-3 or TRBV12-4 and TRBJ2-1; perhaps TRBD1 as D (6 bases). The CDR3 consists of 13 residues. V gave up 5 bases and J gave up 10 bases, with 15 bases separating them. Here the CDR3 reads CASSPTTDREQFF. For the CDR3, the DNA is TGTGCCAGCAGTCCAACAACCGACAGGGAGCAGTTCTTC.

This clonotype was picked up many times. The gene calls are TRBV5-1 and TRBJ2-3, with D unresolved. V lost 0 bases to trimming and J lost 1 base, with 9 bases between them. The CDR3 has 15 residues. From germline, CDR1 is SGHRS and CDR2 YFSETQ. CDR3 DNA sequence: TGCGCCAGCAGCTTGGGGGCAGGTCGCACAGATACGCAGTATTTT. Amino acids: CASSLGAGRTDTQYF.

This clonotype was recorded a few times. Here the CDR3 DNA reads TGTGCCAGCAGCTTAGGGCCTCGCCTGGCAGATACGCAGTATTTT. This sequence encodes CASSLGPRLADTQYF. V gene TRBV5-4 combines with J gene TRBJ2-3; D call uncertain. CDR3 length: 15 amino acids. CDR1 and CDR2 (germline): SGHNT, YYREEE (reference sequence). V dropped 2 bases and J dropped 4 bases, with 14 bases sitting between them. Based on the CDR3 plus reference TRBV5-4 and TRBJ2-3, the full variable domain is ETGVTQSPTHLIKTRGQQVTLRCSSQSGHNTVSWYQQALGQGPQFIFQYYREEENGRGNFPPRFSGLQFPNYSSELNVNALELDDSALYLCASSLGPRLADTQYFGPGTRLTVL.